This T cell receptor beta chain was recovered during a study of blood T cell repertoires in COVID-19. Study summary: Both acute and convalescent COVID-19 samples were obtained from the United States, Italy and Spain. Sources were T cells, B-cell-depleted T cells, or PBMCs; the material itself was cDNA or gDNA.

Germline CDR1 MNHEY, CDR2 SVGAGI. Losses at the gene ends were 2 bases for V and 7 bases for J; bases not matched to a gene: 5. CDR3 size: 16 residues. Authors' data handling: Estimated nucleated cell counts came from reference gene primer amplification. Profiled with immunoSEQ multiplex PCR; TCRdb holds only in-frame clones, not every one. From that table come the V and J calls and clone size; the DNA was used to work out D and trimming. This sample has 250,000 or so clones, with roughly 90% found just once. This TCR was recovered from an older woman with acute or convalescent COVID-19. The rearrangement uses TRBV6-5 and TRBJ2-1; TRBD2 matches 13 bases. Sequencing used peripheral blood. The CDR3 sequence: CASSYLLAGGLNEQFF. CDR3 DNA: TGTGCCAGCAGTTACCTACTAGCGGGGGGGTTGAATGAGCAGTTCTTC.